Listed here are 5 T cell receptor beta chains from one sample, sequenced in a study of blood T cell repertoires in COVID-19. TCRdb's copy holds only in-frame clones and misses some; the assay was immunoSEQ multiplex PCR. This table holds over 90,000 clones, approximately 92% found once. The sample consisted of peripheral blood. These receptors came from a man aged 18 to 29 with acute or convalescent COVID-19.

For the CDR3, the DNA is TGTGCCAGCTCACCACAGGGGGCGAATCAGCCCCAGCATTTT. This translates into CASSPQGANQPQHF. J is TRBJ1-5 and V is TRBV18; 7 bases match TRBD1. Trimming cost V 1 base and J 4 bases; bases outside gene matches: 1. The CDR3 loop spans 14 amino acids. Germline CDR1 reads KGHSH; CDR2 reads LQKENI.

The CDR3 region is CASRVAGRRNTIYF. In nucleotides, the CDR3 is TGTGCCAGCAGAGTAGCGGGGCGGAGAAACACCATATATTTT. The chain is built from TRBV6-5 and TRBJ1-3, with D maybe TRBD1 (5 bases). The CDR3 consists of 14 residues. Germline-derived CDR1 and CDR2 are MNHEY and SVGAGI. The V and J ends lost 6 bases and 5 bases respectively, with 14 bases between them.

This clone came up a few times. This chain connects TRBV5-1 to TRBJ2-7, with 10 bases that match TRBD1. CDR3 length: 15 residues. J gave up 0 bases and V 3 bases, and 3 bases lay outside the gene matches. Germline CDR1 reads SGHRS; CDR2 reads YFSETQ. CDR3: CASSWGTGASYEQYF. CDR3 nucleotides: TGCGCCAGCAGCTGGGGGACAGGGGCCTCCTACGAGCAGTACTTC.

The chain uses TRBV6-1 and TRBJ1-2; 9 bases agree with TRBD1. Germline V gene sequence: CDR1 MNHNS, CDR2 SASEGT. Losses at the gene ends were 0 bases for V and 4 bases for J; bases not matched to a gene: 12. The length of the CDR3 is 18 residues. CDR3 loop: CASSEAGQGWGLGYGYTF. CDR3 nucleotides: TGTGCCAGCAGTGAAGCGGGACAGGGATGGGGTCTCGGCTATGGCTACACCTTC.

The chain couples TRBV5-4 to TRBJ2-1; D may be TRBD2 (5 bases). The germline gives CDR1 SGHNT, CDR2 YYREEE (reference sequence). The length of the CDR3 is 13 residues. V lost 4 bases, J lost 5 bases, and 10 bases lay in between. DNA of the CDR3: TGTGCCAGCAGCCTTTCTAGCAACAATGAGCAGTTCTTC. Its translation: CASSLSSNNEQFF.